Only a few counts were recorded for the clone carrying this T cell receptor beta chain. Its antigen is still unknown. J gave up 4 bases and V 4 bases, and 12 bases lay outside the gene matches. Germline CDR1 reads MDHEN; CDR2 reads SYDVKM. CDR3 length: 16 residues. The sample is drawn from a study of cytomegalovirus exposure and HLA in healthy donors. Study context: Roughly 92 million unique TCRs, all from HLA-typed donors, were included in an early release of the data.

Primers: 60 Vbeta forward and 13 Jbeta reverse. Method: immunoSEQ multiplex PCR; TCRdb's copy keeps in-frame clones and lacks some. This table holds some 140,000 clones, 76% found once. Study-level points and caveats: Information on immune exposure was restricted to one variable (CMV serostatus). The study flagged 150 to 200 TCR beta chains as cytomegalovirus-associated.

This sequence originates from a female donor in good health and CMV-seropositive. This chain joins TRBV28 and TRBJ2-5; TRBD2 aligns across 7 bases. The sample was PBMCs. This CDR3 is CASSSTPTTSRETQYF. As DNA, the CDR3 is TGTGCCAGCAGTTCCACGCCTACGACTAGCCGAGAGACCCAGTACTTC.